A selection of T cell receptor beta chains follows, all from one sample in a study of T cell changes during pregnancy in multiple sclerosis. TCRdb's table, derived via immunoSEQ multiplex PCR, lists solely in-frame clones and lacks some. The sample yields some 29,000 clones, 85% to 95% seen once. Sample: CD8+ T cells from peripheral blood mononuclear cells, taken before pregnancy. The source of these receptors is a female donor with multiple sclerosis, enrolled in a pregnancy study. The CDR3 runs from the conserved cysteine through the conserved F or W. A D gene is named only where the DNA matches it firmly. Clone size appears in some rows only: once, few, many, or a class for an expanded clone.

j_call clone_size d_call v_call cdr3_aa cdr3_nt
TRBJ2-7 NA NA TRBV4-1 CASSQAPMGTQSEEQYF TGCGCCAGCAGCCAAGCTCCCATGGGGACACAGTCAGAAGAGCAGTACTTC
TRBJ2-3 NA NA TRBV4-3 CASSQTPGGPADTQYF TGCGCCAGCAGCCAGACCCCCGGGGGGCCCGCAGATACGCAGTATTTT
TRBJ1-4 NA TRBD1 TRBV7-9 CASSRSGTGGVNEKLFF TGTGCCAGCAGCAGATCCGGGACAGGGGGCGTTAATGAAAAACTGTTTTTT
TRBJ2-2 NA TRBD2 TRBV4-3 CASSQAGTSGGRDTGELFF TGCGCCAGCAGCCAAGCCGGGACTAGCGGGGGAAGGGACACCGGGGAGCTGTTTTTT
TRBJ2-1 NA TRBD2 TRBV5-4 CASSFGGGSSYNEQFF TGTGCCAGCAGCTTTGGAGGCGGGAGCTCCTACAATGAGCAGTTCTTC
TRBJ2-7 NA TRBD2 TRBV9 CASSATSGDFYEQYF TGTGCCAGCAGCGCAACTAGCGGGGATTTCTACGAGCAGTACTTC
TRBJ1-1 NA NA TRBV19 CASEAEGTNTEAFF TGTGCCAGTGAAGCGGAGGGGACGAACACTGAAGCTTTCTTT
TRBJ2-3 NA NA TRBV5-4 CASSLTDTQYF TGTGCCAGCAGCCTCACAGATACGCAGTATTTT
TRBJ2-1 NA TRBD2 TRBV7-3 CASSSGLAGVNEQFF TGTGCCAGCAGCTCGGGACTAGCGGGAGTCAATGAGCAGTTCTTC
TRBJ2-3 NA NA TRBV28 CASSFRIRQITDTQYF TGTGCCAGCAGTTTTAGAATCAGACAGATCACAGATACGCAGTATTTT
TRBJ2-1 NA TRBD2 TRBV18 CASRLAAYNEQFF TGTGCCAGCCGACTAGCGGCCTACAATGAGCAGTTCTTC
TRBJ2-7 NA TRBD2 TRBV7-3 CASSSGLAGAEQYF TGTGCCAGCAGCTCCGGACTAGCGGGCGCGGAGCAGTACTTC
TRBJ2-7 NA NA TRBV19 CASSSPGLSYEQYF TGTGCCAGTAGTTCCCCGGGACTCTCCTACGAGCAGTACTTC
TRBJ1-2 once TRBD1 TRBV6-4 CARTTGTVYFGYTF TGTGCCAGAACTACCGGGACAGTTTATTTTGGCTACACCTTC
TRBJ2-7 NA NA TRBV5-1 CASSLAGGSYEQYF TGCGCCAGCAGCTTGGCCGGCGGCTCCTACGAGCAGTACTTC
TRBJ2-1 NA NA TRBV27 CASSFQGLEQFF TGTGCCAGCAGTTTTCAGGGACTTGAGCAGTTCTTC
TRBJ2-7 NA NA TRBV7-9 CASSRDYEQYF TGTGCCAGCAGCCGGGACTACGAGCAGTACTTC
TRBJ2-1 NA TRBD2 TRBV27 CASSRALAGVDEQFF TGTGCCAGCAGTAGGGCACTAGCGGGAGTCGATGAGCAGTTCTTC
TRBJ2-7 NA TRBD2 TRBV6-6 CASSYRTSGGLEQYF TGTGCCAGCAGTTACCGGACTAGCGGGGGCCTTGAGCAGTACTTC
TRBJ2-1 NA TRBD2 TRBV27 CASSLTGTRRYEQFF TGTGCCAGCAGCCTCACCGGGACTAGACGGTATGAGCAGTTCTTC
TRBJ2-7 once TRBD1 TRBV6-1 CASSEVTGANEQYF TGTGCCAGCAGTGAAGTGACAGGGGCAAACGAGCAGTACTTC
TRBJ2-2 NA TRBD2 TRBV28 CATLRTSSNTGELFF TGTGCCACCCTCCGGACTAGCTCGAACACCGGGGAGCTGTTTTTT
TRBJ2-7 NA TRBD2 TRBV5-4 CASSLDGGGSYEQYF TGTGCCAGCAGCTTGGATGGGGGGGGCTCCTACGAGCAGTACTTC
TRBJ2-7 NA NA TRBV6-1 CASPPAGNSYEQYF TGTGCCAGCCCACCGGCAGGGAACTCCTACGAGCAGTACTTC
TRBJ2-2 NA NA TRBV21-1 CASSKGGTSLNTGELFF TGTGCCAGCAGCAAAGGGGGGACTAGCTTGAACACCGGGGAGCTGTTTTTT
TRBJ2-1 NA TRBD2 TRBV28 CASTTSGSSYNEQFF TGTGCCAGCACCACTAGCGGGAGCTCCTACAATGAGCAGTTCTTC
TRBJ1-1 few NA TRBV4-3 CASSQEGLMNTEAFF TGCGCCAGCAGCCAAGAGGGGCTGATGAACACTGAAGCTTTCTTT
TRBJ2-4 NA NA TRBV15 CATSTPREGSGVKNIQYF TGTGCCACCAGCACCCCGAGGGAAGGCTCAGGGGTCAAAAACATTCAGTACTTC
TRBJ2-1 NA NA TRBV6-5 CASSYSLDPRGNEQFF TGTGCCAGCAGTTACTCTCTAGACCCGAGAGGCAATGAGCAGTTCTTC
TRBJ1-1 NA TRBD1 TRBV7-9 CASSGGTDLNTEAFF TGTGCCAGCAGCGGAGGGACAGACCTAAACACTGAAGCTTTCTTT
TRBJ2-1 NA TRBD2 TRBV5-4 CASSLSIAGGFYNEQFF TGTGCCAGCAGCTTGAGTATAGCGGGAGGGTTCTACAATGAGCAGTTCTTC
TRBJ2-5 NA NA TRBV27 CARVRPAGEQETQYF TGTGCCAGGGTTAGACCCGCGGGCGAACAAGAGACCCAGTACTTC
TRBJ2-1 NA TRBD2 TRBV7-2 CASSFGLAGVSGNEQFF TGTGCCAGCAGCTTCGGGCTAGCGGGAGTTTCGGGCAATGAGCAGTTCTTC
TRBJ1-2 NA NA TRBV7-9 CASSGSGTKGYGYTF TGTGCCAGCAGCGGCTCCGGGACAAAGGGTTATGGCTACACCTTC
TRBJ2-1 NA NA TRBV19 CASSIGQGVEQFF TGTGCCAGTAGTATAGGGCAGGGCGTTGAGCAGTTCTTC
TRBJ2-1 NA NA TRBV29-1 CSANGLESSYNEQFF TGCAGCGCCAATGGCCTAGAAAGCTCCTACAATGAGCAGTTCTTC
TRBJ2-7 NA TRBD1 TRBV5-4 CASSTTTGATYEQYF TGTGCCAGCAGCACCACGACAGGGGCGACCTACGAGCAGTACTTC
TRBJ2-2 NA NA TRBV21-1 CASSKGLCSGTDNTGELFF TGTGCCAGCAGCAAAGGCCTGTGTTCCGGGACTGATAACACCGGGGAGCTGTTTTTT
TRBJ1-6 NA NA TRBV15 CATSRDRGIGSPLHF TGTGCCACCAGCAGAGATCGGGGAATCGGTTCACCCCTCCACTTT
TRBJ2-1 NA NA TRBV6-4 CASSYGDSPNNEQFF TGTGCCAGCAGTTACGGAGATAGTCCGAACAATGAGCAGTTCTTC
TRBJ1-1 NA NA TRBV4-3 CASSQDRGADTEAFF TGCGCCAGCAGCCAAGATCGGGGGGCGGACACTGAAGCTTTCTTT
TRBJ2-1 NA NA TRBV7-9 CASSPLSAVYNEQFF TGTGCCAGCAGCCCCCTGAGCGCGGTCTACAATGAGCAGTTCTTC
TRBJ2-1 NA NA TRBV30 CAWTPRGNEQFF TGTGCCTGGACACCTCGGGGCAATGAGCAGTTCTTC
TRBJ2-1 few TRBD2 TRBV27 CASRQTSGRTYNEQFF TGTGCCAGCAGACAAACTAGCGGGAGGACCTACAATGAGCAGTTCTTC
TRBJ2-7 NA TRBD2 TRBV5-1 CASSSPETSGRVYEQYF TGCGCCAGCAGCTCCCCAGAGACTAGCGGGAGGGTATACGAGCAGTACTTC
TRBJ2-1 medium-sized NA TRBV6-6 CASSWEEPSLYNEQFF TGTGCCAGCAGTTGGGAGGAACCGAGTCTTTACAATGAGCAGTTCTTC
TRBJ1-2 NA TRBD1 TRBV28 CASSSRTGGGYTF TGTGCCAGCAGCTCCCGGACAGGGGGCGGCTACACCTTC
TRBJ1-4 NA NA TRBV6-6 CASTIKAGGGEKLFF TGTGCCAGCACCATAAAGGCGGGGGGCGGTGAAAAACTGTTTTTT
TRBJ1-4 NA NA TRBV15 CATSRAPVSGVNREKLFF TGTGCCACCAGCAGAGCCCCAGTCTCGGGGGTTAATAGGGAAAAACTGTTTTTT